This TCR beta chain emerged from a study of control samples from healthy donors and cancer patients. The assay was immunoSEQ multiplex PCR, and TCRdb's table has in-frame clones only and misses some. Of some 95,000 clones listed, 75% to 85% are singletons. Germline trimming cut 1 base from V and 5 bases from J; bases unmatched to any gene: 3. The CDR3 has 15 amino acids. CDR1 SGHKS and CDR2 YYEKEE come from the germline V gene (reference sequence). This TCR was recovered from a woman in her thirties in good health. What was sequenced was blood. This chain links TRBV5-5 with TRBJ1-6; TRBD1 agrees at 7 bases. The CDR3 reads CASSLRGLNNSPLHF. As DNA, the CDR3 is TGTGCCAGCAGCTTGAGGGGGCTCAATAATTCACCCCTCCACTTT.